These 21 T cell receptor beta chains came from one sample sequenced in a study of blood T cell repertoires in COVID-19. The protocol was immunoSEQ multiplex PCR, while the TCRdb copy is restricted to in-frame clones and leaves out a portion. The sample holds more than 200,000 clones, around 90% seen once. Sequenced sample: PBMCs or T cells enriched from blood (not recorded which). These TCRs come from a woman under 40 with acute COVID-19.

This clone has only a few counts. J is TRBJ2-5 and V is TRBV7-9; D may be TRBD1 (6 bases). This CDR3 contains 14 residues. Germline CDR1 SEHNR, CDR2 FQNEAQ (reference sequence). V was trimmed by 4 bases and J by 4 bases, leaving 13 bases between them. CDR3 in DNA: TGTGCCAGCAGCTCCCCGGGCAGGGGAGAGACCCAGTACTTC. The encoded protein is CASSSPGRGETQYF.

The chain couples TRBV9 to TRBJ2-3; the D gene is possibly TRBD2 (6 bases). This CDR3 contains 16 residues. The V gene lost 0 bases and the J gene lost 3 bases, with 14 bases spanning the gap. Germline V gives CDR1 SGDLS, CDR2 YYNGEE. Here the CDR3 DNA reads TGTGCCAGCAGCGTAGTCGGGGGAGGAGGGACAGATACGCAGTATTTT. It is translated as CASSVVGGGGTDTQYF.

V and J are TRBV9 and TRBJ1-1; 10 bases align to TRBD1. Germline trimming cut 2 bases from V and 1 base from J; bases unmatched to any gene: 5. This CDR3 has 16 amino acids. Germline V gene lookup returns CDR1 SGDLS and CDR2 YYNGEE. The CDR3 coding sequence is TGTGCCAGCAGCGTGGGACAGGGGTTCGGGAACACTGAAGCTTTCTTT. It encodes CASSVGQGFGNTEAFF.

The V gene is TRBV4-2, the J gene TRBJ1-2; D is unresolved. V dropped 1 base and J dropped 8 bases, with 11 bases sitting between them. Germline V gives CDR1 LGHNA, CDR2 YNFKEQ. The length of the CDR3 is 13 residues. The CDR3 DNA is TGTGCCAGCAGCCAAGTCGGCGGGTTGGGCTACACCTTC. Translated, it gives CASSQVGGLGYTF.

The rearrangement joins TRBV6-5 to TRBJ1-2; TRBD1 agrees at 7 bases. The germline V gene has CDR1 MNHEY and CDR2 SVGAGI. The CDR3 spans 14 residues. Trimming took 6 bases from V and 7 from J; bases not matched to a gene: 11. CDR3 protein: CASRPGADRFGYTF. The CDR3 nucleotides read TGTGCCAGCAGGCCCGGGGCGGACAGGTTTGGCTACACCTTC.

This chain links TRBV5-4 with TRBJ2-1; D remains unclear. The CDR3 spans 14 residues. The germline gives CDR1 SGHNT, CDR2 YYREEE (reference sequence). Trimming left V 3 bases short and J 0 bases short, with 7 bases between. CDR3 in amino acids: CASSSRDSYNEQFF. The CDR3, as DNA: TGTGCCAGCAGCTCCCGCGACTCCTACAATGAGCAGTTCTTC.

The CDR3 region is CASRGGLEYNEQFF. The CDR3 DNA reads as TGTGCCAGCAGGGGCGGGCTGGAATACAATGAGCAGTTCTTC. V gene TRBV19 combines with J gene TRBJ2-1, with a possible D match to TRBD1 (6 bases). In germline, CDR1 is LNHDA, CDR2 SQIVND (reference sequence). This CDR3 comprises 14 residues. The V and J ends lost 9 bases and 4 bases respectively, with 16 bases between them.

This clone was recorded only once. The chain has TRBV29-1 and TRBJ1-1, with no clear D. V gave up 3 bases and J gave up 2 bases, with 7 bases separating them. Germline CDR1 SQVTM, CDR2 ANQGSEA. The CDR3 is made up of 12 amino acids. The CDR3 DNA sequence: TGCAGCGTTGATTTTATTAACACTGAAGCTTTCTTT. This gives the protein CSVDFINTEAFF.

J is TRBJ1-2 and V is TRBV5-8; 7 bases line up with TRBD1. CDR1 and CDR2 from the germline V gene are SGHTS and YDEGEE. V trimming: 0 bases; J trimming: 7 bases; junction bases outside the gene matches: 6. CDR3 length equals 14 residues. In nucleotides, the CDR3 is TGTGCCAGCAGCTTGGCTAACAGGGGTAGTGGCTACACCTTC. It is translated as CASSLANRGSGYTF.

This clone was seen just once. The rearrangement joins TRBV28 to TRBJ1-2, with TRBD1 as a possible D gene (6 bases). The CDR3 loop spans 13 amino acids. The germline CDR1 and CDR2 sequences are MDHEN and SYDVKM. The V end was cut by 4 bases, the J end by 8 bases, with 14 bases between. CDR3 residues: CASSSQTGYGYTF. CDR3 coding DNA: TGTGCCAGCAGTTCCCAAACAGGGTACGGCTACACCTTC.

The chain is built from TRBV5-1 and TRBJ1-5, with 7 bases that match TRBD1. The CDR3 has 13 residues. The V and J ends lost 4 bases and 7 bases, in that order; junction bases with no gene match: 5. The germline CDR1 and CDR2 sequences are SGHRS and YFSETQ. This CDR3 is CASSKTGYQPQHF. Written as DNA, the CDR3 is TGCGCCAGCAGCAAGACAGGGTACCAGCCCCAGCATTTT.

The genes are TRBV28 and TRBJ1-4; the D gene is possibly TRBD1 (6 bases). The CDR3 has 13 amino acids. The V end was cut by 3 bases, the J end by 11 bases, with 13 bases between. Germline loops: CDR1 MDHEN, CDR2 SYDVKM. This chain's CDR3 is CASSFQPGVKLFF. The CDR3 DNA sequence: TGTGCCAGCAGTTTCCAGCCAGGGGTGAAACTGTTTTTT.

J is TRBJ1-1 and V is TRBV9; D ambiguous. The CDR3 contains 14 residues. The germline V gene has CDR1 SGDLS and CDR2 YYNGEE. With 2 bases removed from V and 1 base from J, the gap between germline ends came to 9 bases. In nucleotides, the CDR3 is TGTGCCAGCAGCGTCACGAGTACGAACACTGAAGCTTTCTTT. Translated: CASSVTSTNTEAFF.

The chain recombines TRBV2 with TRBJ2-7; 7 nucleotides align to TRBD1. The ends lost 4 bases at V and 6 bases at J; junction bases unmatched: 12. Germline V gene data show CDR1 as SNHLY and CDR2 as FYNNEI. This CDR3 has 15 residues. The CDR3 nucleotides are TGTGCCAGCAGTGGGGGGCGAAACAGGGGAACCGAGCAGTACTTC. Translation gives CASSGGRNRGTEQYF.

The chain combines TRBV5-5 with TRBJ1-6; the D is unclear. V lost 2 bases and J lost 10, with 19 bases in between. CDR3 length equals 16 residues. Germline CDR1 SGHKS, CDR2 YYEKEE (reference sequence). The CDR3 DNA reads TGTGCCAGCAGCTTACCTCTAGCGGGAATTGGGTCACCCCTCCACTTT. Protein: CASSLPLAGIGSPLHF.

V and J are TRBV7-6 and TRBJ2-2; 11 bases are shared with TRBD2. This CDR3 contains 16 residues. Trimming took 5 bases from V and 3 from J; bases not matched to a gene: 5. From germline, CDR1 is SGHVS and CDR2 FNYEAQ. Written as DNA, the CDR3 is TGTGCCAGCAGCCACCAACTAGCGGGGGACACCGGGGAGCTGTTTTTT. Its translation: CASSHQLAGDTGELFF.

This chain uses TRBV27 with TRBJ1-2, with TRBD1 identical over 8 bases. Germline lookup yields CDR1 MNHEY and CDR2 SMNVEV (reference sequence). J was trimmed by 4 bases and V by 3 bases; bases with no gene match: 1. The CDR3 has 13 residues. Here the CDR3 DNA reads TGTGCCAGCAGTTTTGGACAGGGCTATGGCTACACCTTC. This encodes CASSFGQGYGYTF.

The rearrangement joins TRBV11-2 to TRBJ1-3; TRBD1 matches 9 bases. This CDR3 contains 19 residues. The ends lost 8 bases at V and 4 bases at J; junction bases unmatched: 21. The germline gives CDR1 SGHAT, CDR2 FQNNGV. DNA of the CDR3: TGTGCCAGCCGAGGGCCACAGGGGGCCGACGGCTTAGGGGGAAACACCATATATTTT. Translating it yields CASRGPQGADGLGGNTIYF.

This sequence joins TRBV27 and TRBJ1-6; D is perhaps TRBD1 (5 bases). The CDR3 contains 15 residues. Per the germline V gene, CDR1 is MNHEY and CDR2 is SMNVEV (reference sequence). The V gene lost 6 bases and the J gene lost 6 bases, with 15 bases spanning the gap. The DNA for the CDR3 is TGTGCCAGCAGGGCGGTTCAAGGGGTTAATTCACCCCTCCACTTT. This encodes CASRAVQGVNSPLHF.

V and J are TRBV5-3 and TRBJ1-2; TRBD1 aligns across 7 bases. TRBV5-3 is an ORF; its function is uncertain. Unmatched junction bases numbered 6, after V lost 5 bases and J lost 2 bases. The CDR3 has 14 amino acids. Here the CDR3 DNA reads TGTGCCAGAAGTTTAGGAGGGGGCAACTATGGCTACACCTTC. Residues: CARSLGGGNYGYTF.

This sequence joins TRBV7-2 and TRBJ1-6, with TRBD1 matching over 7 bases. The CDR3 spans 15 residues. Germline trimming cut 2 bases from V and 6 bases from J; bases unmatched to any gene: 4. Germline-derived CDR1 and CDR2 are SGHTA and FQGNSA. Written as DNA, the CDR3 is TGTGCCAGCAGCTTACTTGGGACAGCTAATTCACCCCTCCACTTT. Translation gives CASSLLGTANSPLHF.